The text below deals with one T cell receptor (beta chain). TCRdb analysed the 5' RACE reads with MiXCR anew, one entry per CDR3 protein. The sample includes roughly 690,000 distinct CDR3 sequences, 5.5% to 6.5% of them seen just once. This sample is drawn from a study of identical twins. V was cut by 5 bases and J by 8 bases, with 15 bases left in between. CDR3 length: 14 residues. V usage is TRBV12-3 or TRBV12-4 and J usage is TRBJ1-4; maybe TRBD1 (6 bases). The sequence was collected from a man aged 18 to 29 in good health. The sample consisted of naive T cells sorted from blood. The CDR3 region is CASSPQQGWEKLFF. In nucleotides, the CDR3 is TGTGCCAGCAGTCCCCAACAGGGCTGGGAAAAACTGTTTTTT.